This TCR beta chain was profiled in a study of blood T cell repertoires in COVID-19 (TCRdb year 2020). Background for the entire study: Collaborator samples came from the United States, Italy and Spain and covered acute and convalescent phases of COVID-19. The prospective study material was composed of cDNA or gDNA derived from T cells, B-cell-depleted T cells, or PBMCs. The dataset comprised deeply sampled blood TCRbeta repertoires from subjects exposed to, actively infected with, or recovered from COVID-19. The repertoires were released in a freely available public database intended as a resource for research on the immune response to SARS-CoV-2. The samples were drawn from two sources: the first 160 participants of the ongoing ImmuneRACE study, and over 1,000 subjects contributed by 6 global collaborators. The sample metadata nearly always contained a de-identified subject ID, COVID-19 status, age in years and sex. Where HLA class I and class II types were available, the types were taken from metadata supplied by the sample provider, not from assay-based typing. Points the paper makes about the study in general: Clinical and demographic metadata were provided uncurated, with the amount varying by source and participant.

For this clone: Its specific antigen is unknown. Per-base quality was not reported, and no clone a single base away is much larger than it. The same CDR3 also results from other DNA sequences found in this sample.

Whole blood was collected in K2EDTA tubes by collaborating institutions according to the institutions' own protocols. For TCRbeta analysis, collaborators shipped samples in one of three forms: frozen whole blood, isolated PBMCs, or DNA extracted from either of those sample types. Reading from cysteine to phenylalanine, the CDR3 counts 13 amino acids. Left in the record is the CDR3 DNA by itself, 39 bases read in frame from the first base. V has 6 bases trimmed and J has 8 bases trimmed; junction bases matching no gene number 7. The immunoSEQ Assay, a bias-controlled multiplex PCR, was used to amplify TCRbeta CDR3 regions from genomic DNA. From the authors' description of their analysis: The number of nucleated cells in each sample was estimated from the amplification of reference gene primers within the assay. Sequence reads were collapsed and filtered to measure the absolute abundance of every unique TCRbeta CDR3 rearrangement. Productive Simpson clonality was computed per sample as the square root of Simpson's diversity index over productive rearrangements. TCRdb took over this immuneACCESS table, retaining in-frame rearrangements with V and J assigned. Such tables are incomplete; in checked studies, under half of the missing clones stem from an unresolved V gene, and the remainder is unexplained. Clone size and the V and J calls come from that table; the DNA yielded D and trimming. The sample includes 250,000 to 400,000 clones, with roughly 84% observed a single time. Of the sample, 1% falls within the top ten clones.

Here the chain combines TRBV12-3 or TRBV12-4 and TRBJ1-2; TRBD1 matches 9 bases in the middle. The receptor was isolated from a man aged 50 or older with active or convalescent COVID-19. Sample: peripheral blood. The CDR3 reads CASSPGQGRGYTF. The DNA reads as follows: TGTGCCAGCAGCCCCGGACAGGGGAGAGGCTACACCTTC.